This entry lists 17 T cell receptor beta chains sequenced from one sample in a study of blood T cells in healthy people across ages. For the second PCR, which ran for 7 to 11 cycles, a sample-barcoded 5' primer and a J-beta primer mix were used. Each CDR3 protein is one row after TCRdb ran MiXCR on the 5' RACE reads. The sample holds more than 750,000 distinct CDR3 sequences, just under 30% seen once. These data are also associated with another study on T cells of mothers and their children.

Specimen: blood. These TCRs come from a woman aged 40 to 50 in good health.

This clonotype was seen many times. This chain uses TRBV7-9 with TRBJ1-2, with 8 bases matching TRBD1. The length of the CDR3 is 15 residues. The V and J ends lost 5 bases and 4 bases, in that order; junction bases with no gene match: 9. Germline V gene data show CDR1 as SEHNR and CDR2 as FQNEAQ (reference sequence). The CDR3 sequence is CASSPWDRPGYGYTF. CDR3 nucleotide sequence: TGTGCCAGCAGCCCCTGGGACAGGCCGGGCTATGGCTACACCTTC.

The chain has TRBV5-1 and TRBJ2-1; 7 bases are a match to TRBD2. The end of the DNA aligns better with TRBJ2-7, so the J call may be wrong. In germline, CDR1 is SGHRS, CDR2 YFSETQ. This CDR3 is built from 15 residues. For the CDR3, the DNA is TGCGCCAGCAGCCCGCCGGCTAGCGGATACAATGAGCAGTACTTC. It translates to CASSPPASGYNEQYF.

There are a few counts of this clonotype. The chain combines TRBV2 with TRBJ2-7; the D call may be TRBD1 or TRBD2 (5 bases each). Germline-derived CDR1 and CDR2 are SNHLY and FYNNEI. The CDR3 length is 14 residues. Between the trimmed V and J ends, which lost 6 bases and 5 bases, there was a span of 17 bases. The CDR3 reads CASSPYGARDEQYF. The DNA of the CDR3 is TGTGCCAGCAGCCCGTACGGGGCGCGGGACGAGCAGTACTTC. Supplemented by reference TRBV2 and TRBJ2-7, the full variable domain reads EPEVTQTPSHQVTQMGQEVILRCVPISNHLYFYWYRQILGQKVEFLVSFYNNEISEKSEIFDDQFSVERPDGSNFTLKIRSTKLEDSAMYFCASSPYGARDEQYFGPGTRLTVT.

There are a few counts of this clonotype. This chain uses TRBV6-2 or TRBV6-3 with TRBJ1-2, with D maybe TRBD1 (5 bases). V lost 6 bases and J 3 bases, leaving 11 bases between the germline ends. Germline values: CDR1 MNHEY, CDR2 SVGEGT. The CDR3 extends over 13 amino acids. The CDR3 sequence: CASRGDTHYGYTF. The CDR3 DNA reads as TGTGCCAGCAGGGGGGATACCCACTATGGCTACACCTTC.

Here the CDR3 reads CASSQDIGLANEKLFF. CDR3 in DNA: TGTGCCAGCAGCCAAGATATCGGCCTGGCTAATGAAAAACTGTTTTTT. This sequence joins TRBV3-1 and TRBJ1-4, with no clear D. Deletions cut 0 bases from V and 3 bases from J, with 11 bases between. The germline V gene has CDR1 LGHDT and CDR2 YNNKEL (reference sequence). This CDR3 region has 16 residues.

The chain uses TRBV28 and TRBJ1-5, with 8 bases that match TRBD1. The CDR3 has 15 residues. Germline lookup yields CDR1 MDHEN and CDR2 SYDVKM. J gave up 2 bases and V 6 bases, and 6 bases lay outside the gene matches. CDR3 region: CASSLLTGGNQPQHF. CDR3 in DNA: TGTGCCAGCAGCCTCCTGACAGGGGGCAATCAGCCCCAGCATTTT.

This sequence joins TRBV4-1 and TRBJ2-7, with D possibly TRBD2 on 7 matching bases. In germline, CDR1 is MGHRA, CDR2 YSYEKL. CDR3 length: 16 amino acids. With 0 bases removed from V and 7 bases from J, the gap between germline ends came to 19 bases. The CDR3 protein is CASSQDRGAPYNEQYF. CDR3 in DNA: TGCGCCAGCAGCCAAGATCGGGGGGCTCCCTACAATGAGCAGTACTTC.

This clonotype was observed many times. The chain links TRBV20-1 to TRBJ2-5; the match to TRBD2 covers 9 bases. V was clipped by 0 bases and J by 11 bases; unmatched bases: 13. The CDR3 has 15 amino acids. The germline V gene has CDR1 DFQATT and CDR2 SNEGSKA (reference sequence). The CDR3, as DNA: TGCAGTGCTAGAGATTCCCGGACTAGCGTTTTGGAGCAGTACTTC. Its protein product is CSARDSRTSVLEQYF.

The table lists this clonotype with a few counts. The genes are TRBV18 and TRBJ2-7, with 8 bases identical to TRBD2. There are 16 residues in the CDR3. With V trimmed by 0 bases and J by 6 bases, 10 bases remained unmatched. The germline CDR1 and CDR2 sequences are KGHSH and LQKENI. The CDR3 DNA follows: TGTGCCAGCTCACCACCTGGGACTAGGGTTGTTCCCGAGCAGTACTTC. This encodes CASSPPGTRVVPEQYF.

The V gene is TRBV27, the J gene TRBJ1-5; D is uncertain. The V and J ends lost 3 bases and 8 bases respectively, with 8 bases between them. Looked up from germline, CDR1 is MNHEY and CDR2 is SMNVEV (reference sequence). The CDR3 has 12 amino acids. The CDR3 is CASSFPGEPQHF. DNA for the CDR3: TGTGCCAGCAGTTTCCCCGGGGAGCCCCAGCATTTT.

This clonotype was observed a few times. V and J are TRBV29-1 and TRBJ2-1, with D perhaps TRBD1 (6 bases). V was pared by 0 bases and J by 10 bases, with 19 bases between. The CDR3 extends over 15 amino acids. Germline V gene lookup returns CDR1 SQVTM and CDR2 ANQGSEA. This CDR3 is CSVEEGQGPYYEQFF. In DNA form, the CDR3 reads TGCAGCGTTGAAGAGGGCCAGGGGCCTTACTACGAGCAGTTCTTC.

This clonotype was counted a single time. The CDR3 DNA reads as TGCAGTGCCCTGCGGGGAGCGGCCATGTACAATGAGCAGTTCTTC. It specifies CSALRGAAMYNEQFF. The J gene is TRBJ2-1, the V gene TRBV20-1, with D maybe TRBD2 (6 bases). Germline-derived CDR1 and CDR2 are DFQATT and SNEGSKA (reference sequence). The CDR3 covers 15 residues. V was clipped by 6 bases and J by 4 bases, with 19 bases between them.

The CDR3 DNA reads TGTGCCTTACAGGGAGCAACGAATCAGCCCCAGCATTTT. Its translation is CALQGATNQPQHF. V and J are TRBV30 and TRBJ1-5; TRBD1 is a possible D gene (6 bases). Trimming left V 7 bases short and J 4 bases short, with 14 bases between. The CDR3 spans 13 residues. Germline V gene sequence: CDR1 GTSNPN, CDR2 SVGIG (reference sequence).

The CDR3 spells CASFPGLTEEGGELFF. DNA of the CDR3: TGTGCCAGCTTCCCGGGCCTAACAGAAGAGGGCGGGGAGCTGTTTTTT. This chain links TRBV9 with TRBJ2-2; D may be TRBD2 (5 bases). This CDR3 contains 16 residues. V was shortened by 7 bases and J by 7 bases, with 23 bases between the two germline ends. Germline CDR1 and CDR2: SGDLS and YYNGEE.

The table lists this clonotype with many counts. The rearrangement joins TRBV2 to TRBJ2-7, with D perhaps matching TRBD2 (7 bases). V was pared by 6 bases and J by 4 bases, with 10 bases between. This CDR3 has 12 amino acids. Germline CDR1 SNHLY, CDR2 FYNNEI. The chain's CDR3 is CASRGGPYEQYF. In nucleotides, the CDR3 is TGTGCCAGCAGGGGGGGGCCATACGAGCAGTACTTC.

This chain joins TRBV5-1 and TRBJ2-6; 11 positions agree with TRBD2. The CDR3 sequence is 20 residues long. Trimming at V came to 1 base and at J to 0 bases, leaving 9 bases not matched to a gene. Germline lookup yields CDR1 SGHRS and CDR2 YFSETQ. CDR3 in amino acids: CASSLSLAGGYRSGANVLTF. The CDR3 DNA reads TGCGCCAGCAGCTTGAGCCTAGCGGGGGGATACCGCTCTGGGGCCAACGTCCTGACTTTC.

In its sample, this clonotype was seen many times. V is TRBV10-3 and J is TRBJ1-1; maybe TRBD1 (6 bases). In germline, CDR1 is ENHRY, CDR2 SYGVKD. The CDR3 has 14 residues. V lost 6 bases to trimming and J lost 8 bases, with 19 bases between them. The CDR3 nucleotides read TGTGCCATCAGGACCAGGGGACTCAAGGACGAAGCTTTCTTT. Protein: CAIRTRGLKDEAFF.